This entry lists 8 T cell receptor beta chains sequenced from one sample in a study of low-dose radiotherapy and immunotherapy resistance in tumors. Alpha- and beta-chain coverage of first-strand cDNA came from TRAV- and TRBV-specific primers. A roughly 22-cycle PCR with a constant-region primer and V-primer adapter amplified TCRs. Each CDR3 protein gets one entry after TCRdb re-called the reads with MiXCR. Among 85,000 to 95,000 distinct CDR3 sequences listed, more than 8% were seen once. As to time point: before trial treatment. The material was PBMCs, obtained before treatment. These receptors came from a male donor with prostate cancer.

Concerning this clonotype itself: The likely explanation is a read error, given a far larger clone one base away. V and J are TRBV13 and TRBJ2-7; 7 bases are a match to TRBD1. CDR1 is PRHDT and CDR2 is FYEKMQ in the germline V gene (reference sequence). This CDR3 region has 12 residues. The J segment lost 3 bases and the V segment lost 5 bases, leaving 1 base of the junction unmatched. CDR3 in amino acids: CASSTGDYEQYF. The CDR3 DNA reads TGTGCCAGCAGCACAGGGGACTACGAGCAGTACTTC.

This clonotype was seen repeatedly, ten times or more. The gene calls are TRBV4-3 and TRBJ2-7; D gene uncertain. Trimming cost V 4 bases and J 3 bases, with 10 bases left between them. This CDR3 has 13 amino acids. Germline CDR1 is LGHNA and CDR2 is YSLEER. The CDR3 loop is CASSRDGSYEQYF. In DNA form, the CDR3 reads TGCGCCAGCAGCCGAGACGGCAGCTACGAGCAGTACTTC.

This clonotype was counted many times. The V call is TRBV30, the J call TRBJ1-2; D may be TRBD1 (5 bases). Germline V gene data show CDR1 as GTSNPN and CDR2 as SVGIG (reference sequence). Trimming left V 3 bases short and J 5 bases short, with 13 bases between. The CDR3 extends over 13 amino acids. The CDR3 reads CAWSKGAEYGYTF. DNA for the CDR3: TGTGCCTGGAGCAAAGGGGCAGAATATGGCTACACCTTC.

This clonotype was detected ten times or more. The CDR3: CASSLGGLLGTEAFF. DNA of the CDR3: TGCGCCAGCAGCTTGGGGGGGCTGTTAGGCACTGAAGCTTTCTTT. The V call is TRBV5-1, the J call TRBJ1-1; TRBD1 is a possible D gene (6 bases). CDR1 is SGHRS and CDR2 is YFSETQ in the germline V gene. V was pared by 0 bases and J by 4 bases, with 13 bases between. CDR3 length: 15 amino acids.

This clonotype has ten or more counts. The rearrangement uses TRBV10-3 and TRBJ1-1; 11 positions agree with TRBD1. Germline V CDR1 and CDR2: ENHRY, SYGVKD. The CDR3 has 13 amino acids. J lost 5 bases, V lost 5 bases, and 1 base had no gene match. The DNA of the CDR3 is TGTGCCATCAGTCGGGACAGGGGGACTGAAGCTTTCTTT. This codes for CAISRDRGTEAFF.

This clonotype was seen a handful of times. The V gene is TRBV12-3 or TRBV12-4, the J gene TRBJ1-4, with a possible D match to TRBD1 (5 bases). The CDR3 extends over 14 amino acids. Trimming left V 3 bases short and J 10 bases short, with 15 bases between. The chain's CDR3 is CASSFVAGSRKLFF. Written as DNA, the CDR3 is TGTGCCAGCAGTTTCGTAGCAGGGTCGAGAAAACTGTTTTTT.

This clonotype has a count of ten or more. V gene TRBV14 combines with J gene TRBJ2-1; 9 bases agree with TRBD2. The CDR3 contains 15 residues. The germline V gene encodes CDR1 SGHDN and CDR2 FVKESK. With V trimmed by 0 bases and J by 15 bases, 12 bases remained unmatched. The DNA of the CDR3 is TGTGCCAGCAGCCAAGACGGGCGGGGGGGGGCCGCGCGGTTCTTC. This encodes CASSQDGRGGAARFF.

This clonotype was counted ten times or more. V usage is TRBV9 and J usage is TRBJ2-7; 10 nucleotides line up with TRBD1. The CDR3 extends over 15 amino acids. Germline V CDR1 and CDR2: SGDLS, YYNGEE. Trimming took 0 bases from V and 2 from J; bases not matched to a gene: 2. The CDR3 sequence: CASSVAGTGAYEQYF. The CDR3 DNA is TGTGCCAGCAGCGTAGCTGGGACAGGGGCCTACGAGCAGTACTTC.